This TCR beta chain was retrieved from a study of blood T cell repertoires in COVID-19. Study background: Acute and convalescent COVID-19 samples came from the United States, Italy and Spain. T cells, B-cell-depleted T cells, or PBMCs provided the cDNA or gDNA that served as material.

This clone occurred a few times. Germline CDR1 and CDR2: SGHTS and YDEGEE. Trimming left V 2 bases short and J 5 bases short, with 10 bases between. The CDR3 spans 13 residues. In the original analysis: For nucleated cells, counts were estimated from reference gene primer amplification. The table came from immunoSEQ multiplex PCR; TCRdb's copy has only in-frame clones and leaves some out. The V and J calls and clone size were taken over from that table, and D and trimming were inferred from the DNA. The data show under 250,000 clones, around four fifths seen once. The sequence was collected from a woman between 70 and 85 years old with active or convalescent COVID-19. Sequencing used peripheral blood. The gene calls are TRBV5-8 and TRBJ1-1; tentative D call: TRBD1 (5 bases). In DNA, the CDR3 is TGTGCCAGCAGCTTTCAGGGAGGGACTGAAGCTTTCTTT. As protein: CASSFQGGTEAFF.